This TCR beta chain was documented in a study of human T cells and chemical hapten exposure (dated by TCRdb to the early 2020s). The study in broad terms: For sensitization, 2% DPC in acetone was applied to a 2 cm by 2 cm area of upper inner arm skin. Most of the patients in the cohort were female, and the cohort covered alopecia areata with under or over 50% scalp involvement, alopecia totalis and alopecia universalis. Weekly therapeutic DPC doses were additionally applied to the scalp of patients throughout the roughly 23-week study period. Blood samples were taken from patients before sensitization (week 0) and at 2, 6 and about 24 weeks after DPC sensitization. Libraries were pooled for sequencing, and variation in per-sample TCR yields was attributed mainly to small differences in library volumes within the pool. The study tracked peripheral blood TCR repertoire changes in vivo during primary and secondary sensitization to the hapten diphenylcyclopropenone (DPC) in alopecia patients. For TCR sequencing, blood came from 25 to 35 alopecia patients at anywhere from one to four time points (pre-sensitization, 2, 6 and 24 weeks). Patch testing on the upper back used Finn chambers containing 0.01% DPC, with scoring done after 6 days according to International Contact Dermatitis Research Group standards.

The label giving this sample's time point can be read as: pre-sensitization, week 0. The treatment or condition label, read with the paper, signifies: therapeutic diphenylcyclopropenone sensitization with weekly scalp DPC. At each patch-test visit, blood was drawn before the patch test was applied. Eligible patients were aged 18 to 70, diagnosed with alopecia, deemed suitable for DPC therapy, and excluded if pregnant. Total RNA was extracted from unfractionated whole blood collected in Tempus Blood RNA tubes. In its sample, this clonotype was seen many times. No antigen is known for it. Qualities for individual bases were not recorded, and no much larger clone is one base off. General study outcomes and caveats: Repeated subsampling changed both the strength of the expansion versus patch-test correlation and the threshold at which the correlation became significant. No change with DPC sensitization was found in the number of TCRs above 1 in 1000 frequency, and no evidence of global repertoire structure alterations was found. Significantly more large CDR3 similarity clusters were formed by expanded TCRs than by pre-sensitization or healthy control sets, consistent with antigen-driven responses. Patch test score was positively correlated with the number of PT1 expanded TCRs, with significance at thresholds 8, 16 and 32 but not at 4. Because all patients had alopecia, a presumed autoimmune disease, the immune response of the patients might differ from that of healthy individuals.

The CDR3 contains 11 residues, cysteine and phenylalanine counted. Kept here is only the CDR3 DNA, which spans 33 bases and is read in frame from base 1. Trimming at the junction amounts to 5 bases on V and 3 bases on J, and the germline ends lie 4 bases apart. Libraries were built with RACE. The data were produced on a NextSeq 500. Library preparation attached unique molecular identifiers to individual cDNA molecules for quantitative, reproducible TCR counting. From each blood RNA sample, both TCR alpha and TCR beta chains were sequenced. As for the original processing: The median number of TCRs per sample was roughly 100,000, ranging from roughly 20,000 to 700,000. V, J and CDR3 annotation of the TCR reads was performed with the Decombinator software suite. Every sample was subsampled to the same number of TCRs (28,000) for the PS versus PT1 abundance plots. TCRs were defined as expanded if absent before sensitization and observed at least eight times at the 2-week time point. TCRdb's own reprocessing of the public reads used fastp at Q25 and MiXCR and kept productive beta chains. Each entry merges the rows of one CDR3 protein and shows their most common DNA and genes. TCRdb's processing, not the authors', yielded these V and J calls. The sample yields roughly 100,000 distinct CDR3 sequences; less than 14% were counted once. The ten most abundant clones make up approximately 3.3% of the sample.

The V and J segments used are TRBV12-3 or TRBV12-4 and TRBJ1-1, with the D segment identity uncertain. The sequenced sample was whole blood, obtained in connection with sensitization to the hapten diphenylcyclopropenone (DPC). The clonotype originates from an older woman with alopecia areata. Some clones in this sample may be carry-over from other donors' samples. The DNA sequence is given as TGTGCCAGCAGTACATACACTGAAGCTTTCTTT. Translated, this gives CASSTYTEAFF.